The rows below give T cell receptor beta chains drawn from one sample of a study of blood T cell repertoires in COVID-19. Sequenced by immunoSEQ multiplex PCR; TCRdb stores in-frame clones only, minus some. The profile shows about 180,000 clones, around 89% of them singletons. The material sequenced was peripheral blood. The receptors here all came from a man aged 18 to 30 who had recovered from COVID-19. Both conserved end residues are part of each CDR3. Each record gives: CDR3 protein, CDR3 DNA, clone size, V gene, J gene, D gene. A D gene is named only where the DNA matches it firmly. The size of a clone is reported for some rows only, either as once, few or many, or as a class for expanded clones.

CASSLGGVKGYTF	TGTGCCAGCAGTTTAGGGGGGGTGAAGGGCTACACCTTC	.	TRBV28	TRBJ1-2	.
CASSKPSGENIQYF	TGTGCCAGCAGCAAACCTTCCGGGGAAAACATTCAGTACTTC	.	TRBV7-9	TRBJ2-4	.
CAITSGSPYEQYF	TGTGCCATCACGAGCGGGAGCCCCTACGAGCAGTACTTC	.	TRBV10-3	TRBJ2-7	TRBD2
CASSLLRGSMNTEAFF	TGTGCCAGCAGTTTATTAAGGGGGTCCATGAACACTGAAGCTTTCTTT	.	TRBV7-9	TRBJ1-1	.
CASYVGQGLYEQYF	TGTGCCAGCTATGTTGGACAGGGTCTCTACGAGCAGTACTTC	.	TRBV6-5	TRBJ2-7	TRBD1
CASSQDLIAGTGANVLTF	TGTGCCAGCAGCCAAGATCTGATAGCGGGAACCGGGGCCAACGTCCTGACTTTC	.	TRBV3-1/TRBV3-2	TRBJ2-6	TRBD2
CASSYSRERTGELFF	TGTGCCAGCAGTTACTCACGGGAACGAACCGGGGAGCTGTTTTTT	.	TRBV6-5	TRBJ2-2	.
CAWTRTSEAFF	TGTGCCTGGACCAGGACTTCAGAAGCTTTCTTT	.	TRBV30	TRBJ1-1	.
CASSQGAGGPYEQYF	TGTGCCAGCAGCCAAGGAGCGGGAGGGCCCTACGAGCAGTACTTC	.	TRBV4-2	TRBJ2-7	TRBD2
CASRSIGLGEFNEQFF	TGTGCCAGCAGATCGATAGGCCTAGGGGAATTCAATGAGCAGTTCTTC	.	TRBV3-1/TRBV3-2	TRBJ2-1	.
CASNNRDRGLDTQYF	TGTGCCAGCAACAACCGGGACAGGGGTTTAGATACGCAGTATTTT	.	TRBV7-2	TRBJ2-3	TRBD1
CASSIGEGANYNSPLHF	TGTGCCAGTAGTATCGGTGAGGGGGCAAATTATAATTCACCCCTCCACTTT	.	TRBV19	TRBJ1-6	TRBD1
CASSYSSGAWGYTF	TGTGCCAGCAGTTACTCGTCAGGGGCATGGGGCTACACCTTC	.	TRBV6-6	TRBJ1-2	.
CASSPLGAASYNEQFF	TGTGCCAGTAGTCCCCTGGGGGCCGCCTCCTACAATGAGCAGTTCTTC	.	TRBV19	TRBJ2-1	.
CATTPGTGQRGGELFF	TGCGCCACCACACCCGGGACAGGTCAACGGGGCGGGGAGCTGTTTTTT	.	TRBV5-1	TRBJ2-2	TRBD1
CASSPTGTEQFF	TGTGCCAGCAGTCCGACAGGGACTGAGCAGTTCTTC	.	TRBV27	TRBJ2-1	TRBD1
CASRGGAANVLTF	TGTGCCAGCAGGGGGGGGGCGGCCAACGTCCTGACTTTC	.	TRBV28	TRBJ2-6	.
CSVDDGTGVLGAEAFF	TGCAGCGTTGATGATGGAACAGGGGTCCTAGGCGCTGAAGCTTTCTTT	.	TRBV29-1	TRBJ1-1	TRBD1
CASSLEGTGVGNTIYF	TGTGCCAGCAGCTTGGAAGGGACAGGAGTTGGAAACACCATATATTTT	.	TRBV5-4	TRBJ1-3	TRBD1
CASSLVSTGELFF	TGTGCCAGCAGCTTGGTTAGCACCGGGGAGCTGTTTTTT	.	TRBV5-4	TRBJ2-2	.
CASSYFTSGRDEQYF	TGTGCCAGCAGTTACTTTACTAGCGGGAGGGACGAGCAGTACTTC	.	TRBV6-2/TRBV6-3	TRBJ2-7	TRBD2
CSAPEYGYTF	TGCAGTGCTCCCGAGTATGGCTACACCTTC	.	TRBV20-1	TRBJ1-2	.
CASSYFSSGSTDTQYF	TGTGCCAGCAGTTACTTCTCTAGCGGGAGCACAGATACGCAGTATTTT	.	TRBV6-5	TRBJ2-3	TRBD2
CSVIDMTGSGNTIYF	TGCAGCGTCATTGATATGACAGGCTCTGGAAACACCATATATTTT	once	TRBV29-1	TRBJ1-3	.
CASTWGLGQSYEQYF	TGTGCCAGCACTTGGGGATTAGGACAGTCCTACGAGCAGTACTTC	.	TRBV6-5	TRBJ2-7	.
CAISESVARIDNEQFF	TGTGCCATCAGTGAGTCTGTAGCGAGGATAGACAATGAGCAGTTCTTC	.	TRBV10-3	TRBJ2-1	.
CASSLVSGAGGSAFF	TGTGCCAGCAGCTTAGTATCTGGAGCGGGCGGTTCGGCTTTCTTT	.	TRBV7-9	TRBJ1-1	.
CASSTGTQNYNEQFF	TGTGCCAGCAGCACCGGGACACAAAACTACAATGAGCAGTTCTTC	.	TRBV5-4	TRBJ2-1	.
CASSVDGQTYTF	TGTGCCAGCAGCGTGGACGGACAAACCTACACCTTC	.	TRBV9	TRBJ1-2	.
CASSPQPDKADTQYF	TGTGCCAGCAGCCCACAACCAGACAAAGCAGATACGCAGTATTTT	.	TRBV7-6	TRBJ2-3	.
CASSSTGTGRGTGELFF	TGTGCCAGCAGCTCCACCGGGACAGGGAGAGGCACCGGGGAGCTGTTTTTT	.	TRBV11-3	TRBJ2-2	TRBD1
CASSSNRQGWDQETQYF	TGTGCCAGCAGCTCCAATAGACAGGGATGGGACCAAGAGACCCAGTACTTC	.	TRBV5-6	TRBJ2-5	TRBD1
CASSYAGVGYNEQFF	TGTGCCAGCAGTTACGCGGGAGTGGGGTATAATGAGCAGTTCTTC	few	TRBV6-5	TRBJ2-1	TRBD2
CASTPTGKGYTF	TGTGCCAGCACTCCTACGGGAAAAGGCTACACCTTC	.	TRBV6-5	TRBJ1-2	.
CASSFGGTANTGELFF	TGTGCCAGCAGCTTTGGAGGGACAGCGAACACCGGGGAGCTGTTTTTT	.	TRBV11-1	TRBJ2-2	.
CAISGTAFYEQYF	TGTGCCATCAGTGGGACAGCTTTTTACGAGCAGTACTTC	once	TRBV10-3	TRBJ2-7	.
CASSEALRGGRAYEQYF	TGTGCCAGCAGTGAAGCGCTTCGGGGCGGGAGGGCTTACGAGCAGTACTTC	.	TRBV2	TRBJ2-7	TRBD2
CSVGSDYTEAFF	TGCAGCGTTGGTAGCGACTACACTGAAGCTTTCTTT	.	TRBV29-1	TRBJ1-1	.
CATSREGTYGNEQFF	TGTGCCACCAGCAGAGAGGGGACTTATGGAAATGAGCAGTTCTTC	.	TRBV15	TRBJ2-1	.
CAWSVTGNQPQHF	TGTGCCTGGAGTGTAACAGGAAATCAGCCCCAGCATTTT	.	TRBV30	TRBJ1-5	.
CASSARPGGTGNEQFF	TGTGCCAGCAGCGCCCGCCCGGGAGGGACGGGGAATGAGCAGTTCTTC	.	TRBV9	TRBJ2-1	TRBD2
CASSRQGAEKLFF	TGTGCCAGCAGTCGACAGGGGGCGGAAAAACTGTTTTTT	.	TRBV28	TRBJ1-4	TRBD1
CATGQGFYEQYF	TGTGCCACGGGACAGGGGTTCTACGAGCAGTACTTC	.	TRBV28	TRBJ2-7	TRBD1
CASSLGSGSGQETQYF	TGTGCCAGCAGCTTAGGGTCGGGGAGCGGCCAAGAGACCCAGTACTTC	once	TRBV7-2	TRBJ2-5	.
CASSQGAGGLYEQYF	TGTGCCAGCAGCCAAGGAGCGGGAGGACTCTACGAGCAGTACTTC	.	TRBV4-2	TRBJ2-7	TRBD2
CASSPWGGRDTGELFF	TGTGCCAGCAGCCCATGGGGGGGGAGAGACACCGGGGAGCTGTTTTTT	.	TRBV25-1	TRBJ2-2	TRBD2
CASSEARGNQPQHF	TGTGCCAGCAGTGAAGCCCGGGGCAATCAGCCCCAGCATTTT	.	TRBV2	TRBJ1-5	.
CASSSPFGTAGLYEQYF	TGTGCCAGCAGCTCTCCCTTCGGGACAGCCGGTCTCTACGAGCAGTACTTC	.	TRBV7-9	TRBJ2-7	TRBD1
CASSVEGVYGYTF	TGTGCCAGCAGCGTAGAGGGGGTCTATGGCTACACCTTC	.	TRBV9	TRBJ1-2	.
CASSAGFEAFF	TGCGCCAGCAGCGCCGGGTTTGAAGCTTTCTTT	.	TRBV5-1	TRBJ1-1	.
CASSYESPRRGNEQFF	TGTGCCAGCAGTTACGAGTCCCCCCGACGGGGCAATGAGCAGTTCTTC	.	TRBV6-2/TRBV6-3	TRBJ2-1	.
CATSRVGLAGDDEQFF	TGTGCCACCAGCAGAGTCGGGCTAGCGGGAGACGATGAGCAGTTCTTC	.	TRBV15	TRBJ2-1	TRBD2
CASSFRPQTSGSSGELFF	TGTGCCAGCAGTTTCCGCCCTCAGACTAGCGGGTCAAGCGGGGAGCTGTTTTTT	.	TRBV2	TRBJ2-2	TRBD2
CASSPWWTGGGETQYF	TGTGCCAGCAGTCCTTGGTGGACAGGGGGAGGCGAGACCCAGTACTTC	once	TRBV27	TRBJ2-5	TRBD1
CASSLGWGDQPQHF	TGTGCCAGCAGCTTAGGATGGGGAGATCAGCCCCAGCATTTT	.	TRBV7-9	TRBJ1-5	.